The entry that follows covers one TCR beta chain sequence. What it recognizes is unknown. The PCR employed 60 Vbeta primers together with 13 Jbeta primers. Data came from immunoSEQ multiplex PCR; TCRdb stores just in-frame clones and leaves some out. Of roughly 100,000 clones detected, 55% to 75% appear once; the ten largest clones hold approximately 16%. CDR1 is SGHTA and CDR2 is FQGTGA in the germline V gene. Trimming removed 0 bases from V and 6 bases from J, with 18 bases in between. CDR3 size: 17 residues. The data were obtained in a study of cytomegalovirus exposure and HLA in healthy donors. Study information: Of approximately 400 genotyped donors, about 80% clustered with self-reported Caucasian donors.

Each of the donors was a healthy bone marrow donor. Study results and caveats: Donors were assumed by presence/absence analyses to have roughly uniform sequencing depth. Being productive about 87% or about 30% of the time was typical of most TCR beta V segments in an earlier analysis.

Input material: PBMCs. The V gene is TRBV7-3, the J gene TRBJ2-1; TRBD1 is a possible D gene (5 bases). This clonotype was obtained from a woman younger than 35 in good health and CMV-seropositive. The CDR3 sequence is CASSLTSRQLGFNEQFF. The CDR3 DNA sequence: TGTGCCAGCAGCTTAACGTCTAGACAGCTTGGGTTCAATGAGCAGTTCTTC.